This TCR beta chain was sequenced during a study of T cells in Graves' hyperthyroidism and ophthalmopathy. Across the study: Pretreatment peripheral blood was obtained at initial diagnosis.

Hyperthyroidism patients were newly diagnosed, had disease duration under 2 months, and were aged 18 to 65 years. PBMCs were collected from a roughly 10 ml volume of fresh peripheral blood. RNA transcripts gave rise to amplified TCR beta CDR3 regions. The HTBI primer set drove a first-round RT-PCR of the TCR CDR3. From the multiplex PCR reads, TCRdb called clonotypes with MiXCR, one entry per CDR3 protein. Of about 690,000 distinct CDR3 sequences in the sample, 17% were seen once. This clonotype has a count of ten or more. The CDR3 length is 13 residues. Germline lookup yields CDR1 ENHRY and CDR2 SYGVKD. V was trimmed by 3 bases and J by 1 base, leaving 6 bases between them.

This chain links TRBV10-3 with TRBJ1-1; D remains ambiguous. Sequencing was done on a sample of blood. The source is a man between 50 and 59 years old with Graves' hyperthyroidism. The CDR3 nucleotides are TGTGCCATCAGTGACGGCACGAACACTGAAGCTTTCTTT. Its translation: CAISDGTNTEAFF.